Listed here is a single TCR beta chain. This entry is derived from a study of T cells in Graves' hyperthyroidism and ophthalmopathy. The patients, who ranged from 18 to 65 in age, presented with newly diagnosed hyperthyroidism lasting under 2 months. Blood sampling occurred at first hyperthyroidism diagnosis, ahead of any ophthalmopathy symptoms. Fresh peripheral blood, about 9.9 ml, yielded the PBMCs. Trimming cost V 0 bases and J 10 bases, with 10 bases left between them. The CDR3 consists of 14 residues. Germline CDR1 MNHNY, CDR2 SVGAGI (reference sequence). TCR beta CDR3 regions were amplified from RNA transcripts. First-round RT-PCR of the TCR CDR3 relied on the HTBI primer set. TCRdb recomputed calls from the multiplex PCR reads with MiXCR, one row per CDR3 protein. The sample has under 750,000 distinct CDR3 sequences; around 20% are singletons.

Sequenced material: blood. The sequence derives from a woman in her forties or fifties with Graves' hyperthyroidism that later progressed to Graves' ophthalmopathy. This chain connects TRBV6-6 to TRBJ1-6; D is undetermined. DNA for the CDR3: TGTGCCAGCAGTTACTCCCCCGGAGGCTCACCCCTCCACTTT. Its protein product is CASSYSPGGSPLHF.